These T cell receptor beta chains were read from a single sample in a study of blood T cell repertoires in COVID-19. Clones were read by immunoSEQ multiplex PCR, and TCRdb kept only the in-frame ones, dropping some. The sample lists 150,000 or so clones, roughly 79% seen once, with roughly 2.9% in the top ten. Source material: PBMCs or T cells enriched from blood (not recorded which). The receptor set was obtained from a woman in her 50s who had recovered from COVID-19. Each CDR3 is given without its conserved first and last residue. The order of the fields is V gene, J gene, CDR3 protein.

TRBV28	TRBJ1-2	ASTHRQGYGYT
TRBV28	TRBJ2-1	ASSFRALGYNEQF
TRBV28	TRBJ1-2	ASRAGSRYYGYT
TRBV19	TRBJ2-5	ASSIPGGQETQY
TRBV29-1	TRBJ1-5	SVGEGAAQPQH
TRBV28	TRBJ2-7	ASSTPGELEQY
TRBV11-2	TRBJ2-5	ASSLEVAGLQETQY
TRBV5-6	TRBJ1-3	ASSLAAGSGNTIY
TRBV10-2	TRBJ2-5	ASSESASDLETQY
TRBV4-2	TRBJ2-2	ASSQSTYTGELF
TRBV28	TRBJ1-2	ASSAAPVQGPNGYT
TRBV5-5	TRBJ2-1	ASSFGDEQF
TRBV7-2	TRBJ2-7	ASSLQAGQGVYEQY
TRBV30	TRBJ2-6	AWSRDSGANVLT
TRBV5-8	TRBJ2-1	ASSLGSTSYNEQF
TRBV29-1	TRBJ2-7	SVEGQADTSYEQY
TRBV12-3/TRBV12-4	TRBJ1-2	ASSLDRGHGYT
TRBV6-4	TRBJ2-2	ASSEGGGAGELF
TRBV29-1	TRBJ1-2	SVSRGQEETGADYGYT
TRBV7-6	TRBJ1-6	ASSSQGGVSPLH
TRBV29-1	TRBJ2-7	SANPGQGYEQY
TRBV29-1	TRBJ1-1	SVALGTEAF